This entry is about one T cell receptor beta chain. How the authors handled the data: By means of reference gene primer amplification, nucleated cell counts were estimated. Produced via immunoSEQ multiplex PCR; TCRdb's table is partial and in-frame only. That table furnishes V, J and clone size, whereas the DNA furnished D and trimming. The data hold 130,000 to 150,000 clones, with 70% to 85% observed a single time. This sample is drawn from a study of blood T cell repertoires in COVID-19. The germline CDR1 and CDR2 sequences are SGHRS and YFSETQ. V was cut by 0 bases and J by 1 base, with 10 bases left in between. This CDR3 contains 15 residues.

The sequencing input was PBMCs or T cells enriched from blood (not recorded which). The TCR was taken from a man in his fifties or sixties who had recovered from COVID-19. The gene calls are TRBV5-1 and TRBJ2-5, with D uncertain. The CDR3, as DNA: TGCGCCAGCAGCTTGGAAGCACCCCCCCAAGAGACCCAGTACTTC. Encoded protein: CASSLEAPPQETQYF.